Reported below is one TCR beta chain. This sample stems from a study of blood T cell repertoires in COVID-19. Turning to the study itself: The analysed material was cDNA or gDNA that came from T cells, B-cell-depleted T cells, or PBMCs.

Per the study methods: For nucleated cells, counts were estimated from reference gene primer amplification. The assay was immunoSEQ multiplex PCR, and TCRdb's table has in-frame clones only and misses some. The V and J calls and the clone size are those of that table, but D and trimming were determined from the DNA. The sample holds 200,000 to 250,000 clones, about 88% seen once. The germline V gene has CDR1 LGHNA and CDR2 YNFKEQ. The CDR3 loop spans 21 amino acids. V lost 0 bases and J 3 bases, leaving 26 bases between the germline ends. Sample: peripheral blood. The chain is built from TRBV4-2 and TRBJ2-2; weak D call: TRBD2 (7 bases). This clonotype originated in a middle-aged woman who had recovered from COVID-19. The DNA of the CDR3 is TGTGCCAGCAGCCAAGATCTCCTTAAAGCGTATGGGGGGGGCGACACCGGGGAGCTGTTTTTT. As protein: CASSQDLLKAYGGGDTGELFF.